This T cell receptor (beta chain) is drawn from a study of blood T cell repertoires in COVID-19. Study context: COVID-19 samples from acute and convalescent phases originated in the United States, Italy and Spain. PBMCs, B-cell-depleted T cells, or T cells were the source of the cDNA or gDNA that made up the material.

The CDR3 length is 15 residues. Trimming stripped 10 bases from V and 4 bases from J, with 22 bases between. Germline assignment: CDR1 MNHNY and CDR2 SVGAGI (reference sequence). Generated by immunoSEQ multiplex PCR, the TCRdb table keeps only in-frame clones and is missing some. Of more than 300,000 clones listed, approximately 87% were seen once; the top ten hold over 6%. This TCR derives from a woman in her 50s with COVID-19, enrolled during active disease. The sample taken for sequencing was peripheral blood. This sequence joins TRBV6-6 and TRBJ1-2; possible D gene TRBD1, 5 bases. CDR3 in DNA: TGTGCCATCCTGGGGCCGGGCGGTCTCAGCTATGGCTACACCTTC. This encodes CAILGPGGLSYGYTF.